This TCR beta chain came from a study of T cell repertoires in cytomegalovirus infection. TCRdb re-called the reads through MiXCR, storing one row per CDR3 protein. In the table there are approximately 990,000 distinct CDR3 sequences, around 32% of which are singletons. Note on this clonotype: Its antigen is not identified.

The CDR3 length is 13 residues. Germline V gives CDR1 SQVTM, CDR2 ANQGSEA. Trimming pared 7 bases from V and 3 bases from J, leaving 15 bases between. The chain recombines TRBV29-1 with TRBJ1-1, with D perhaps matching TRBD1 (6 bases). The sequenced sample was cultured CD8+ T cells from PBMCs, obtained from culture after CMV antigen stimulation. The sequence derives from a human donor in good health (CMV status not recorded). Some clones in this sample may be carry-over from other donors' samples. CDR3 bases: TGCAGCGCCCGGAGGGGGGTGGACACTGAAGCTTTCTTT. As protein: CSARRGVDTEAFF. Drawing the rest from reference TRBV29-1 and TRBJ1-1, the complete variable domain is SAVISQKPSRDICQRGTSLTIQCQVDSQVTMMFWYRQQPGQSLTLIATANQGSEATYESGFVIDKFPISRPNLTFSTLTVSNMSPEDSSIYLCSARRGVDTEAFFGQGTRLTVV.